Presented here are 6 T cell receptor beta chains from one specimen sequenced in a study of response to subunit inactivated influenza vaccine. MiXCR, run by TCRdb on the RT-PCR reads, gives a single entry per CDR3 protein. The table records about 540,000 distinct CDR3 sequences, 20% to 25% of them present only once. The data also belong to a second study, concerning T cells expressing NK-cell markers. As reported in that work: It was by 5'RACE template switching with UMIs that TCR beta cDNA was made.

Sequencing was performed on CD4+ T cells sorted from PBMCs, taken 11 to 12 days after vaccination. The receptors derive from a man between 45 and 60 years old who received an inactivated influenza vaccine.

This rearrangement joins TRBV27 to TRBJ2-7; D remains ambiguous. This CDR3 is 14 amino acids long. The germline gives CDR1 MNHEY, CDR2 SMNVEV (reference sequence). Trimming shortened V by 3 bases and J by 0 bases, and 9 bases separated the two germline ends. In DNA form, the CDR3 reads TGTGCCAGCAGTTTCGGACCCACCTCCTACGAGCAGTACTTC. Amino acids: CASSFGPTSYEQYF.

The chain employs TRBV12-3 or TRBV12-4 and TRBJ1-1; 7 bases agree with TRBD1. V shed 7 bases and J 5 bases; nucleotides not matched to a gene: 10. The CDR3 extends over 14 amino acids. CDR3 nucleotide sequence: TGTGCCAGCAAATATCAGGGGGTATGGACTGAAGCTTTCTTT. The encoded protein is CASKYQGVWTEAFF.

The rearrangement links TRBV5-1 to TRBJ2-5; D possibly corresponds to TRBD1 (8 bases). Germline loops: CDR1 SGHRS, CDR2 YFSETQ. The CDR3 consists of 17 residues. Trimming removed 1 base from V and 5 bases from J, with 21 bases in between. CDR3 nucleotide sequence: TGCGCCAGCAGCTTGCTCGGGGGGACAGGAGTTTCGGAGACCCAGTACTTC. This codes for CASSLLGGTGVSETQYF.

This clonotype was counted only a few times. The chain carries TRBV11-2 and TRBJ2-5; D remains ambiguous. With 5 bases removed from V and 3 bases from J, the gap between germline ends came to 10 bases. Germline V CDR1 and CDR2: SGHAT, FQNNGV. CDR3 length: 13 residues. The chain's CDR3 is CASSPLSEETQYF. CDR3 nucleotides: TGTGCCAGCAGCCCCCTATCTGAAGAGACCCAGTACTTC.

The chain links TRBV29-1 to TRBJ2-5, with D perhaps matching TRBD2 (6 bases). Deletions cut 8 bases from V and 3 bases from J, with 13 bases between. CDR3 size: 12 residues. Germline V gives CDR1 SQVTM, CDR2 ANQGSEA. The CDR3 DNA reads TGCAGCATTCAACCGGGGGAAGAGACCCAGTACTTC. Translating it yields CSIQPGEETQYF.

CDR3 sequence reads: CASSFETGNEQFF. The CDR3 bases are TGCGCCAGCAGCTTTGAGACCGGCAATGAGCAGTTCTTC. V usage is TRBV5-1 and J usage is TRBJ2-1; unclear D gene. This CDR3 is 13 amino acids long. V was clipped by 2 bases and J by 6 bases, with 9 bases between them. Germline CDR1 reads SGHRS; CDR2 reads YFSETQ. The entire variable domain, with the rest obtained from reference TRBV5-1 and TRBJ2-1, is as follows: KAGVTQTPRYLIKTRGQQVTLSCSPISGHRSVSWYQQTPGQGLQFLFEYFSETQRNKGNFPGRFSGRQFSNSRSEMNVSTLELGDSALYLCASSFETGNEQFFGPGTRLTVL.